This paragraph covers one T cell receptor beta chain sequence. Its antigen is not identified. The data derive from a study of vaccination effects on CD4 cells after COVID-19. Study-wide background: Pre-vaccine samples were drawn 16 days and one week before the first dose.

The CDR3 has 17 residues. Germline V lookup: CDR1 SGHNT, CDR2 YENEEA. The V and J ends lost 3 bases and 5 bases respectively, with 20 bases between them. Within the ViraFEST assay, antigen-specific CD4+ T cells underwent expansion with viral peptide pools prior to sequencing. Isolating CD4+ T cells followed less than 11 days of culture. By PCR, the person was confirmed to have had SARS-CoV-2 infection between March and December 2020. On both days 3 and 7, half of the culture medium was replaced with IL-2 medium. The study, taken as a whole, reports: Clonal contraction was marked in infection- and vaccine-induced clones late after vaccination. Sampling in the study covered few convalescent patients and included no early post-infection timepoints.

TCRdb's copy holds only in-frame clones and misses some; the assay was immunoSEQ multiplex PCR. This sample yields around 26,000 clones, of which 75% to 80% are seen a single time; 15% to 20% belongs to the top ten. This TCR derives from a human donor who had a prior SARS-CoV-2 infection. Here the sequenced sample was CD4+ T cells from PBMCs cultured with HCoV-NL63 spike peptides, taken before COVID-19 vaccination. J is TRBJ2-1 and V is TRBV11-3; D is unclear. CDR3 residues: CASSFPSTRLGHNEQFF. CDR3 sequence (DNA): TGTGCCAGCAGCTTCCCTTCGACCCGCCTCGGGCACAATGAGCAGTTCTTC.